The next 10 T cell receptor beta chains were all read from a single sample in a study of radiotherapy plus CTLA-4 blockade in lung cancer. TCRdb keeps only in-frame clones here, not all; method: immunoSEQ multiplex PCR. The data hold 85,000 to 90,000 clones, with around 86% observed a single time. Sequencing was performed on peripheral blood, taken from a patient treated with radiotherapy plus ipilimumab. Receptors were obtained from a human donor with non-small cell lung cancer that progressed on radiotherapy plus ipilimumab.

Here the CDR3 DNA reads TGTGCCAGCAGTTTCTCTAGCGGGGGGCCGGGGGAGACCCAGTACTTC. Residues: CASSFSSGGPGETQYF. The J gene is TRBJ2-5, the V gene TRBV6-5, with 11 bases identical to TRBD2. Germline V lookup: CDR1 MNHEY, CDR2 SVGAGI. J gave up 5 bases and V 4 bases, and 9 bases lay outside the gene matches. This CDR3 region has 16 residues.

The gene calls are TRBV21-1 and TRBJ2-7; whether TRBD1, the table's D call, matches the DNA was not checked. TRBV21-1 is assigned pseudogene status. This CDR3 has 15 amino acids. The CDR3 DNA is TGTGCCAGCAGCAAAGGGGGGGACAGGGTTTACGAGCAGTACTTC. Its protein is CASSKGGDRVYEQYF.

In this sample, this clone turned up a few times. One junction end disagrees with the germline gene, perhaps due to a read error. The chain carries TRBV7-7 and TRBJ2-5; 8 nucleotides align to TRBD1. Per the germline V gene, CDR1 is SSHAT and CDR2 is FNYEAQ (reference sequence). The CDR3 spans 14 residues. The CDR3 sequence is CASSPGQALETQYF. CDR3 nucleotides: TGTGCTAGCAGCCCGGGACAGGCCCTAGAGACCCAGTACTTC.

This sequence joins TRBV7-9 and TRBJ1-4; D uncertain. V shed 1 base and J shed 5 bases, with 8 bases lying between them. This CDR3 has 14 amino acids. Per the germline V gene, CDR1 is SEHNR and CDR2 is FQNEAQ (reference sequence). The CDR3 is CASSLVRGNEKLFF. The CDR3 nucleotides are TGTGCCAGCAGCTTAGTCCGAGGGAATGAAAAACTGTTTTTT.

J is TRBJ2-3 and V is TRBV28, with D maybe TRBD2 (6 bases). Per the germline V gene, CDR1 is MDHEN and CDR2 is SYDVKM. The V gene lost 1 base and the J gene lost 1 base, with 15 bases spanning the gap. This CDR3 region has 17 residues. CDR3 nucleotides: TGTGCCAGCAGTTTATCCCCCGCGGGATTAGGCACAGATACGCAGTATTTT. Amino acid sequence: CASSLSPAGLGTDTQYF.

The chain uses TRBV7-9 and TRBJ1-5; D is unclear. The CDR3 loop spans 15 amino acids. The V end was cut by 5 bases, the J end by 3 bases, with 14 bases between. Per germline, CDR1 SEHNR and CDR2 FQNEAQ (reference sequence). In DNA, the CDR3 is TGTGCCAGCAGCAAAGGGTCGGGGTCCAATCAGCCCCAGCATTTT. Residues: CASSKGSGSNQPQHF.

CDR3 sequence: CASSQGTATSTDTQYF. In DNA, the CDR3 is TGCGCCAGCAGCCAAGGGACAGCCACTTCCACAGATACGCAGTATTTT. The chain has TRBV4-3 and TRBJ2-3, with D maybe TRBD1 (6 bases). Trimming stripped 1 base from V and 2 bases from J, with 13 bases between. Germline-derived CDR1 and CDR2 are LGHNA and YSLEER. The CDR3 has 16 amino acids.

This clone was counted a single time. The chain joins TRBV30 to TRBJ2-7; 10 bases fit TRBD1. Germline assignment: CDR1 GTSNPN and CDR2 SVGIG (reference sequence). CDR3 length equals 15 residues. Trimming cost V 1 base and J 6 bases; bases outside gene matches: 9. This chain's CDR3 is CAWSAHMGQGFEQYF. The DNA of the CDR3 is TGTGCCTGGAGTGCGCACATGGGACAGGGGTTCGAGCAGTACTTC. Variable domain in full (rest from reference TRBV30 and TRBJ2-7): SQTIHQWPATLVQPVGSPLSLECTVEGTSNPNLYWYRQAAGRGLQLLFYSVGIGQISSEVPQNLSASRPQDRQFILSSKKLLLSDSGFYLCAWSAHMGQGFEQYFGPGTRLTVT.

In its sample, this clone was seen once. The chain uses TRBV10-3 and TRBJ2-1; TRBD2 aligns across 8 bases. CDR3 length: 15 amino acids. The V segment lost 8 bases and the J segment 0 bases; nucleotides outside the gene matches: 6. CDR1 and CDR2 (germline): ENHRY, SYGVKD. CDR3 sequence: CAIASGSPSYNEQFF. The CDR3 DNA sequence: TGTGCCATCGCTAGCGGGTCTCCCTCCTACAATGAGCAGTTCTTC.

V and J are TRBV28 and TRBJ1-2; 8 bases match TRBD1. The junction had 11 bases not matched to a gene; V was cut back by 4 bases and J by 7 bases. The germline V gene encodes CDR1 MDHEN and CDR2 SYDVKM. The CDR3 runs 15 residues. For the CDR3, the DNA is TGTGCCAGCAGTTCAATCGGACAGGGCGTAAGTGGCTACACCTTC. This encodes CASSSIGQGVSGYTF.